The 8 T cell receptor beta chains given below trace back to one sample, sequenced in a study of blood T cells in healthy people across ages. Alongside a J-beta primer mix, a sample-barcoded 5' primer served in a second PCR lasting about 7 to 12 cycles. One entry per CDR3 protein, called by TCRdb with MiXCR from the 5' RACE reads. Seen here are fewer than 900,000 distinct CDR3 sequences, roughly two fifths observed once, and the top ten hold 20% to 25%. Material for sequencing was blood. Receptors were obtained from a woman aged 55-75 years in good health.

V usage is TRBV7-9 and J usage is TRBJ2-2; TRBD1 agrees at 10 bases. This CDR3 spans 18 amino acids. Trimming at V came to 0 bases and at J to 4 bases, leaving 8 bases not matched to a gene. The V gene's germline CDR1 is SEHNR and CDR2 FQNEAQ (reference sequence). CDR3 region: CASSLAWTGGVVTGELFF. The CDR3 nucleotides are TGTGCCAGCAGCTTAGCGTGGACAGGGGGAGTTGTCACCGGGGAGCTGTTTTTT.

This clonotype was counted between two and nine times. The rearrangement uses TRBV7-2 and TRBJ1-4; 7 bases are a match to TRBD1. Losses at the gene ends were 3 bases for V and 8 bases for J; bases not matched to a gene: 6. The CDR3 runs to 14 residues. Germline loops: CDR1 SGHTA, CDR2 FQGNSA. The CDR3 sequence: CASSFRGQNEKLFF. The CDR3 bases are TGTGCCAGCAGCTTTCGGGGACAGAACGAAAAACTGTTTTTT.

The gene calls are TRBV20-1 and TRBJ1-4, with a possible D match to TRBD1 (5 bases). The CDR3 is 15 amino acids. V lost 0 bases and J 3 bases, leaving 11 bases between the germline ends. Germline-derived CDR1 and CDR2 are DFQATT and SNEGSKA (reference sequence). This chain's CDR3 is CSARDRGSANEKLFF. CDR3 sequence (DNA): TGCAGTGCTAGAGATAGGGGTTCTGCTAATGAAAAACTGTTTTTT.

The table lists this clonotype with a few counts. In DNA, the CDR3 is TGTGCCAGCAGCCCCGGGGACAAGTACGAGCAGTACTTC. This codes for CASSPGDKYEQYF. This rearrangement joins TRBV6-6 to TRBJ2-7; D is perhaps TRBD1 (6 bases). The CDR3 is 13 residues long. Germline V gene lookup returns CDR1 MNHNY and CDR2 SVGAGI (reference sequence). V lost 6 bases and J 4 bases, leaving 13 bases between the germline ends.

This CDR3 is CASSGTNKYEQYF. CDR3 in DNA: TGTGCCAGCAGCGGTACGAATAAGTACGAGCAGTACTTC. The V gene is TRBV7-9, the J gene TRBJ2-7, with D hard to call. The CDR3 extends over 13 amino acids. Trimming pared 5 bases from V and 4 bases from J, leaving 12 bases between. CDR1 SEHNR and CDR2 FQNEAQ come from the germline V gene (reference sequence).

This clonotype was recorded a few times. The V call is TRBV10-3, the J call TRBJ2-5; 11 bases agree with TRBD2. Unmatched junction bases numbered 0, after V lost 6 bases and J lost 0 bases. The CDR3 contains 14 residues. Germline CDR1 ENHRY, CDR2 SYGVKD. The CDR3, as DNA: TGTGCCATCAGGGGACTAGCGGACCAAGAGACCCAGTACTTC. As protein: CAIRGLADQETQYF.

CDR3: CASSSGLFGYTF. CDR3 in DNA: TGTGCCAGCAGTTCGGGACTTTTTGGCTACACCTTC. The chain couples TRBV12-3 or TRBV12-4 to TRBJ1-2, with D possibly TRBD1 on 5 matching bases. V dropped 4 bases and J dropped 7 bases, with 10 bases sitting between them. The CDR3 is 12 amino acids.

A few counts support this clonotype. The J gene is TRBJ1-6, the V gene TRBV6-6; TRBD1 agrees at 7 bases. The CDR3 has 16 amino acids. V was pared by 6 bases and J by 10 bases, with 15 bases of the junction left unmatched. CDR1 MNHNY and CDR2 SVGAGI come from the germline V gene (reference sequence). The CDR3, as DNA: TGTGCCAGCAGCCGAAAACACCAGGGGGAAGGCTCACCCCTCCACTTT. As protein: CASSRKHQGEGSPLHF.